This TCR beta chain emerged from a study of OX40 agonist ivuxolimab in advanced cancers. Profiling relied on immunoSEQ multiplex PCR, and the TCRdb table lists in-frame clones only, not all of them. The sample includes around 43,000 clones, around nine tenths of them seen just once. CDR1 and CDR2 from the germline V gene are SGHTA and FQGNSA. V lost 1 base, J lost 0 bases, and 15 bases lay in between. The CDR3 has 17 residues. This clonotype was obtained from an adult with an advanced solid tumor such as melanoma, head and neck, liver or kidney cancer. The source was CD4+ or CD8+ T cells sorted from blood, collected in a trial of the OX40 agonist ivuxolimab. The rearrangement links TRBV7-2 to TRBJ1-2; no firm D call. The CDR3 loop reads CASSLELSPLANYGYTF. The CDR3 nucleotides read TGTGCCAGCAGCTTAGAATTGAGTCCTCTAGCTAACTATGGCTACACCTTC.